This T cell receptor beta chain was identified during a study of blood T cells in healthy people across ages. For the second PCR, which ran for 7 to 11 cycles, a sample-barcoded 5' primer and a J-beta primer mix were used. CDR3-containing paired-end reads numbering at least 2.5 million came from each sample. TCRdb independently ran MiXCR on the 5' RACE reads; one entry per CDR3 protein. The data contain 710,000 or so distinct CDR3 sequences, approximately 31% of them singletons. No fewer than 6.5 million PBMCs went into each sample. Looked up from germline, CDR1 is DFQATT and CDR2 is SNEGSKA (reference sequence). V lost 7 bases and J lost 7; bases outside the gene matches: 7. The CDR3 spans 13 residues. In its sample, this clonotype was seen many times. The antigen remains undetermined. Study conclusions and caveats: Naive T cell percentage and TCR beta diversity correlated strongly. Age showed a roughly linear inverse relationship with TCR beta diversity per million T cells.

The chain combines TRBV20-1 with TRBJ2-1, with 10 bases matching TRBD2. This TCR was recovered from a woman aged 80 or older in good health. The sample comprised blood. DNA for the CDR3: TGCAGTGTAGGCGCTAGCGGGGGTAATGAGCAGTTCTTC. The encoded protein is CSVGASGGNEQFF.